One sample yielded the 27 T cell receptor beta chains listed below, sequenced in a study of blood T cells in healthy people across ages. It was with a sample-barcoded 5' primer and a J-beta primer mix that a second PCR of about 6 to 12 cycles was run. A single record per CDR3 protein comes from TCRdb applying MiXCR to the 5' RACE reads. This table holds 780,000 or so distinct CDR3 sequences, approximately 55% found once. The sequencing input was blood. Every receptor here comes from a man older than 75 in good health.

The chain employs TRBV6-1 and TRBJ1-1; D is undetermined. Germline CDR1 MNHNS, CDR2 SASEGT. CDR3 length: 13 residues. V was clipped by 7 bases and J by 1 base, with 10 bases between them. This CDR3 reads CASTRQTNTEAFF. The CDR3 DNA follows: TGTGCCAGCACCCGGCAAACGAACACTGAAGCTTTCTTT.

V and J are TRBV5-1 and TRBJ2-1; TRBD1 matches 7 bases. V gave up 0 bases and J gave up 9 bases; unmatched junction bases: 6. The CDR3 sequence is 14 residues long. CDR1 is SGHRS and CDR2 is YFSETQ in the germline V gene. CDR3 protein: CASSLDGTVSEQFF. In DNA, the CDR3 is TGCGCCAGCAGCTTGGATGGGACAGTTTCTGAGCAGTTCTTC.

The chain is built from TRBV20-1 and TRBJ1-4, with TRBD1 as a possible D gene (6 bases). Germline CDR1 reads DFQATT; CDR2 reads SNEGSKA (reference sequence). With 6 bases removed from V and 8 bases from J, the gap between germline ends came to 16 bases. The CDR3 loop spans 13 amino acids. The CDR3 region is CSALAGDNEKLFF. The CDR3 bases are TGCAGTGCGCTCGCAGGGGACAACGAAAAACTGTTTTTT.

This clonotype was seen a few times. The chain is built from TRBV29-1 and TRBJ1-1, with D unresolved. There are 10 residues in the CDR3. Trimming pared 6 bases from V and 1 base from J, leaving 3 bases between. Germline loops: CDR1 SQVTM, CDR2 ANQGSEA. The CDR3 sequence is CSVKNTEAFF. In nucleotides, the CDR3 is TGCAGCGTCAAGAACACTGAAGCTTTCTTT.

V and J are TRBV5-1 and TRBJ1-1; D might be TRBD1 (6 bases). The CDR3 loop spans 15 amino acids. Germline lookup yields CDR1 SGHRS and CDR2 YFSETQ. V was pared by 0 bases and J by 3 bases, with 12 bases between. CDR3 sequence (DNA): TGCGCCAGCAGCTTGGCAAGGGGGGATGACACTGAAGCTTTCTTT. It specifies CASSLARGDDTEAFF.

The table lists this clonotype with many counts. This sequence joins TRBV20-1 and TRBJ2-3, with 7 bases fitting TRBD1. Germline CDR1 and CDR2: DFQATT and SNEGSKA (reference sequence). This CDR3 comprises 17 residues. Trimming cost V 0 bases and J 4 bases; bases outside gene matches: 13. CDR3 region: CSARDPRQGYSPDTQYF. CDR3 coding DNA: TGCAGTGCTAGAGACCCTAGACAGGGCTATTCGCCAGATACGCAGTATTTT.

The rearrangement joins TRBV9 to TRBJ2-6; the D is unclear. Trimming removed 4 bases from V and 0 bases from J, with 17 bases in between. Germline V gene lookup returns CDR1 SGDLS and CDR2 YYNGEE. This CDR3 has 18 residues. CDR3 DNA: TGTGCCAGCAGCCAACTTCCCGGGTACTACTCTGGGGCCAACGTCCTGACTTTC. It translates to CASSQLPGYYSGANVLTF.

CDR3 sequence reads: CSAKRYDRENTEAFF. The CDR3 region has the DNA TGCAGCGCAAAAAGATATGACAGGGAGAACACTGAAGCTTTCTTT. The V call is TRBV29-1, the J call TRBJ1-1; TRBD1 aligns across 7 bases. V was pared by 7 bases and J by 1 base, with 12 bases of the junction left unmatched. The CDR3 runs to 15 residues. Germline values: CDR1 SQVTM, CDR2 ANQGSEA.

About this clonotype itself: The junction and the germline gene differ at one end; a read error may be behind it. This sequence joins TRBV7-2 and TRBJ2-3; D gene ambiguous. The CDR3 consists of 15 residues. Germline-derived CDR1 and CDR2 are SGHTA and FQGNSA. The CDR3 nucleotides are TGTGTCAGCAGCTTAGTGGCCACAGAGCACAGATACGCGTATTTT. Amino acids: CVSSLVATEHRYAYF.

The V gene is TRBV14, the J gene TRBJ2-1, with a possible D match to TRBD1 (7 bases). Germline V lookup: CDR1 SGHDN, CDR2 FVKESK. V lost 0 bases, J lost 8 bases, and 23 bases lay in between. This CDR3 is 18 amino acids long. This chain's CDR3 is CASSQDPLARGVLDEQFF. As DNA, the CDR3 is TGTGCCAGCAGCCAAGATCCCCTGGCCAGGGGGGTATTGGATGAGCAGTTCTTC.

The V call is TRBV25-1, the J call TRBJ1-2, with D possibly being TRBD1 (5 bases). V was cut by 0 bases and J by 8 bases, with 13 bases left in between. This CDR3 spans 14 amino acids. Germline V gene data show CDR1 as MGHDK and CDR2 as SYGVNS. CDR3 nucleotides: TGTGCCAGCAGTGAATATTGGGGCAATCAGGGCTACACCTTC. Its protein is CASSEYWGNQGYTF.

This clonotype was counted once. The rearrangement links TRBV5-1 to TRBJ1-1; a weak D match, TRBD1 (5 bases). Trimming removed 0 bases at V and 4 bases at J, with 13 bases between. The CDR3 is 15 residues long. Germline assignment: CDR1 SGHRS and CDR2 YFSETQ. CDR3 residues: CASSLDPREVTEAFF. CDR3 DNA sequence: TGCGCCAGCAGCTTGGATCCCAGGGAGGTCACTGAAGCTTTCTTT.

The rearrangement uses TRBV9 and TRBJ2-2; 8 nucleotides match TRBD2. CDR1 and CDR2 (germline): SGDLS, YYNGEE. V was pared by 0 bases and J by 4 bases, with 8 bases of the junction left unmatched. This CDR3 spans 17 amino acids. The CDR3 is CASSVVTSGALTGELFF. The CDR3 region has the DNA TGTGCCAGCAGCGTAGTTACTAGCGGAGCCCTCACCGGGGAGCTGTTTTTT.

J is TRBJ2-5 and V is TRBV3-1; D not resolved. The J call could be wrong; TRBJ2-7 is a better fit for the DNA end. From germline, CDR1 is LGHDT and CDR2 YNNKEL (reference sequence). The CDR3 consists of 13 residues. DNA for the CDR3: TGTGCCAGCAGCCAAGGCTGGGGTGGCGAGCAGTACTTC. Translating gives CASSQGWGGEQYF.

In DNA form, the CDR3 reads TGTGCCAGCAGCGCGACAAACCTTAGCAATCAGCCCCAGCATTTT. Amino acid sequence: CASSATNLSNQPQHF. V usage is TRBV12-3 or TRBV12-4 and J usage is TRBJ1-5, with unresolved D. The CDR3 has 15 residues. The V and J ends lost 6 bases and 0 bases respectively, with 12 bases between them.

The chain carries TRBV29-1 and TRBJ1-2; possibly TRBD1 for D (6 bases). The V gene's germline CDR1 is SQVTM and CDR2 ANQGSEA. The CDR3 spans 13 residues. The V end was cut by 4 bases, the J end by 1 base, with 10 bases between. This CDR3 reads CSVGGTSNYGYTF. CDR3 DNA: TGCAGCGTTGGGGGGACAAGTAACTATGGCTACACCTTC.

This clonotype was seen just once. The genes are TRBV11-2 and TRBJ2-7, with D possibly being TRBD1 (5 bases). The CDR3 extends over 16 amino acids. The germline gives CDR1 SGHAT, CDR2 FQNNGV. The V gene lost 0 bases and the J gene lost 0 bases, with 12 bases spanning the gap. This CDR3 is CASSLDLWTSSYEQYF. The CDR3 DNA sequence: TGTGCCAGCAGCTTAGATCTCTGGACAAGCTCCTACGAGCAGTACTTC.

The chain recombines TRBV10-1 with TRBJ1-2, with TRBD1 matching over 7 bases. In germline, CDR1 is WNHNN, CDR2 SYGVQD (reference sequence). The CDR3 contains 13 residues. J was trimmed by 3 bases and V by 5 bases; bases with no gene match: 3. CDR3 DNA sequence: TGCGCCAGCAGTTCGACAGGGCACTATGGCTACACCTTC. Protein sequence: CASSSTGHYGYTF.

The CDR3 loop reads CASSPGTGVPGANVLTF. The DNA for the CDR3 is TGTGCCAGCAGCCCCGGGACAGGGGTTCCTGGGGCCAACGTCCTGACTTTC. The rearrangement joins TRBV6-2 or TRBV6-3 to TRBJ2-6; 10 bases fit TRBD1. This CDR3 spans 17 amino acids. The J segment lost 2 bases and the V segment lost 6 bases, leaving 7 bases of the junction unmatched. Germline V CDR1 and CDR2: MNHEY, SVGEGT.

The chain combines TRBV3-1 with TRBJ1-5; weak D call: TRBD1 (5 bases). This CDR3 contains 15 residues. Germline V gives CDR1 LGHDT, CDR2 YNNKEL (reference sequence). Trimming left V 1 base short and J 0 bases short, with 7 bases between. CDR3 region: CASSQGTPSNQPQHF. The CDR3 region has the DNA TGTGCCAGCAGCCAAGGGACACCTAGCAATCAGCCCCAGCATTTT.

Here the CDR3 reads CASSQDLGANVLTF. The CDR3, as DNA: TGTGCCAGCAGCCAAGATCTTGGGGCCAACGTCCTGACTTTC. The gene calls are TRBV3-1 and TRBJ2-6; D is undetermined. The V and J ends lost 0 bases and 3 bases respectively, with 3 bases between them. Germline V gene sequence: CDR1 LGHDT, CDR2 YNNKEL (reference sequence). This CDR3 region has 14 residues.

This clonotype has a handful of counts. The chain combines TRBV12-3 or TRBV12-4 with TRBJ2-7, with a possible D match to TRBD1 (5 bases). Trimming took 8 bases from V and 2 from J, leaving 10 bases between them. CDR3 length: 12 amino acids. The CDR3 loop reads CASGRTTYEQYF. CDR3 DNA: TGTGCCAGCGGTAGGACAACCTACGAGCAGTACTTC.

J is TRBJ2-7 and V is TRBV7-8; D not certain. Near its end, the DNA agrees better with TRBJ2-5, so the J call may be wrong. CDR1 is SGHVS, CDR2 FQNEAQ, per germline. This CDR3 is built from 14 residues. Here the CDR3 reads CASRPTYATETQYF. CDR3 nucleotides: TGTGCCAGCAGACCGACCTATGCCACAGAGACCCAGTACTTC.

The chain couples TRBV12-3 or TRBV12-4 to TRBJ2-1; 8 nucleotides align to TRBD1. The CDR3 covers 14 residues. V gave up 5 bases and J gave up 9 bases; unmatched junction bases: 9. For the CDR3, the DNA is TGTGCCAGCAGTGCTGGACAGGGCGATAGTGAGCAGTTCTTC. This translates into CASSAGQGDSEQFF.

For the CDR3, the DNA is TGTGCCAGCAGCACCGGGACAGCGGCTCTTCAGCCCCAGCATTTT. It encodes CASSTGTAALQPQHF. The V and J genes are TRBV4-2 and TRBJ1-5; 7 nucleotides agree with TRBD1. Per germline, CDR1 LGHNA and CDR2 YNFKEQ. Unmatched junction bases numbered 10, after V lost 5 bases and J lost 6 bases. This CDR3 is built from 15 residues.

The chain employs TRBV10-1 and TRBJ2-5; D not resolved. The V and J ends lost 0 bases and 5 bases respectively, with 4 bases between them. The germline CDR1 and CDR2 sequences are WNHNN and SYGVQD (reference sequence). This CDR3 is built from 12 residues. The CDR3 region is CASSESKETQYF. The CDR3 DNA reads TGCGCCAGCAGTGAGTCGAAGGAGACCCAGTACTTC.

CDR3 in DNA: TGCAGTGCTAGAGACAGCTATAACTATGGCTACACCTTC. Its protein is CSARDSYNYGYTF. The J gene is TRBJ1-2, the V gene TRBV20-1; D gene unclear. Trimming removed 0 bases from V and 1 base from J, with 6 bases in between. Germline assignment: CDR1 DFQATT and CDR2 SNEGSKA (reference sequence). The CDR3 spans 13 residues.